Included here is one T cell receptor (beta chain) sequence, with context. Its antigen is unknown. Per-base qualities were not stored, and no clone one base away is much larger. Deletion took 0 bases off V and 4 bases off J, with a span of 16 bases between the germline ends. Via the germline V gene, CDR1 is SGHTA and CDR2 FQGTGA. From the cysteine through the phenylalanine, the CDR3 covers 17 amino acids. Here the CDR3 DNA is all that survives: 51 bases in frame from base 1. The entry originates in a study of blood T cell repertoires in COVID-19 (dated by TCRdb to 2018 to 2021). Background on the whole study: Collaborator samples came from the United States, Italy and Spain and covered acute and convalescent phases of COVID-19. The samples were drawn from two sources: the first 160 participants of the ongoing ImmuneRACE study, and over 1,000 subjects contributed by 6 global collaborators. Deeply sampled blood TCRbeta repertoires from subjects exposed to, actively infected with, or recovered from COVID-19 were included in the dataset. The repertoires were made available in a free public database intended to serve as a resource for research on the immune response to SARS-CoV-2. HLA class I and class II types, where available, came from metadata supplied by the sample provider rather than from assay-based typing. Nearly every sample came with metadata listing a de-identified subject ID, COVID-19 status, age in years and sex. The material from the prospective study consisted of cDNA or gDNA derived from T cells, B-cell-depleted T cells, or PBMCs.

TCRbeta CDR3 regions were amplified from genomic DNA by means of the immunoSEQ Assay, a bias-controlled multiplex PCR. The paper's data handling went like this. Within the assay, amplification of reference gene primers was used to estimate how many nucleated cells each sample contained. To quantify the absolute abundance of each unique TCRbeta CDR3 rearrangement, sequence reads were collapsed and filtered. For each sample, productive Simpson clonality was calculated by taking the square root of Simpson's diversity index across productive rearrangements. This immuneACCESS table, as held by TCRdb, lists in-frame sequences with V and J called but not all clones. Of the missing ones, under half trace to an unresolved V gene in checked studies; the others have no known cause. The DNA gave D and trimming, while V, J and clone size come from that table. For this sample there are about 160,000 clones; roughly 80% appear just once. The top ten constitute 11% to 15% of the sample.

Each collaborating institution followed its own protocols to collect whole blood in K2EDTA tubes. Collaborator samples were shipped for TCRbeta analysis as frozen whole blood, isolated PBMCs, or DNA extracted from either sample type. The paper as a whole reports these results and caveats: Clinical and demographic metadata were provided uncurated, with the amount varying by source and participant.

The chain was built from TRBV7-3 and TRBJ2-1; the D gene is perhaps TRBD2, from 5 matching bases. The specimen sequenced was peripheral blood. This clonotype was obtained from a man aged 18 to 30 with active or convalescent COVID-19. The DNA sequence follows: TGTGCCAGCAGCTTAACCCTGGCGGCGGGCGTATACAATGAGCAGTTCTTC. Its amino acids are CASSLTLAAGVYNEQFF.